The TCR beta chain under discussion was sequenced for a study of molecular identifiers for immune sequencing clone quantification. Study results and caveats: Should identical TCR molecules share a barcode, the sizes of highly expanded clones could be underestimated.

V lost 2 bases, J lost 7 bases, and 14 bases lay in between. The CDR3 loop spans 14 amino acids. Germline loops: CDR1 SEHNR, CDR2 FQNEAQ (reference sequence). TCRdb fed the PCR reads into MiXCR, producing one record per CDR3 protein. The sample holds roughly 320,000 distinct CDR3 sequences; over 20% are singletons and the top ten take approximately 0.8%. The table lists this clonotype with many counts. What it binds is not known. The rearrangement links TRBV7-9 to TRBJ1-1; D is unresolved. The sequencing input was naive CD8+ T cells from blood, with Jurkat cell RNA spiked in. Subset denoted: FACS-sorted CD8+CD4-CCR7+CD45RA+ naive T cells. This clonotype was sampled from a human donor in good health. Some libraries in this study had Jurkat cell RNA spiked in. The CDR3 region is CASSLSDAGNEAFF. The DNA for the CDR3 is TGTGCCAGCAGCTTATCGGACGCGGGCAATGAAGCTTTCTTT. The variable domain in full, with the rest retrieved from reference TRBV7-9 and TRBJ1-1, is DTGVSQNPRHKITKRGQNVTFRCDPISEHNRLYWYRQTLGQGPEFLTYFQNEAQLEKSRLLSDRFSAERPKGSFSTLEIQRTEQGDSAMYLCASSLSDAGNEAFFGQGTRLTVV.